A single sample is the source of the 12 T cell receptor beta chains below, sequenced in a study of blood T cell repertoires in COVID-19. TCRdb keeps only in-frame clones here, not all; method: immunoSEQ multiplex PCR. Of about 370,000 clones in the sample, around 92% were seen once. The sample was PBMCs or T cells enriched from blood (not recorded which). The receptors were gathered from a woman in her 30s who had recovered from COVID-19.

The rearrangement uses TRBV6-5 and TRBJ1-1, with D possibly matching TRBD1 (6 bases). This CDR3 region has 13 residues. In germline, CDR1 is MNHEY, CDR2 SVGAGI. Trimming cost V 9 bases and J 1 base, with 12 bases left between them. This chain's CDR3 is CASGRGQNTEAFF. The CDR3 bases are TGTGCCAGTGGCAGGGGCCAGAACACTGAAGCTTTCTTT.

This clone appeared a single time. The chain's CDR3 is CASSVSHTEAFF. The CDR3 bases are TGCGCCAGCAGTGTTAGTCACACTGAAGCTTTCTTT. This sequence joins TRBV10-2 and TRBJ1-1, with unresolved D. Deletions cut 4 bases from V and 3 bases from J, with 6 bases between. This CDR3 region has 12 residues. From germline, CDR1 is WSHSY and CDR2 SAAADI.

This clone came up a few times. V usage is TRBV6-4 and J usage is TRBJ2-3; tentatively, D is TRBD1 (7 bases). V was cut by 6 bases and J by 6 bases, with 16 bases left in between. CDR1 MRHNA and CDR2 SNTAGT come from the germline V gene. The CDR3 is 14 amino acids. CDR3 loop: CASSRDPGGDTQYF. The CDR3 DNA is TGTGCCAGCAGCCGGGACCCAGGGGGGGATACGCAGTATTTT.

This clone was detected once. V is TRBV7-3 and J is TRBJ2-1, with 12 bases matching TRBD1. The CDR3 contains 15 residues. J gave up 6 bases and V 5 bases, and 5 bases lay outside the gene matches. Looked up from germline, CDR1 is SGHTA and CDR2 is FQGTGA. Here the CDR3 DNA reads TGTGCCAGCAGCCGGGACAGGGGGCCCAGCAATGAGCAGTTCTTC. Its translation: CASSRDRGPSNEQFF.

This chain connects TRBV10-3 to TRBJ2-5; 7 bases are shared with TRBD1. Unmatched junction bases numbered 12, after V lost 3 bases and J lost 5 bases. This CDR3 comprises 16 residues. CDR1 is ENHRY and CDR2 is SYGVKD in the germline V gene. CDR3 protein: CAISDQGQRDGETQYF. The CDR3 region has the DNA TGTGCCATCAGTGACCAGGGACAGCGCGATGGGGAGACCCAGTACTTC.

CDR3 sequence (DNA): TGTGCCATCAGTGATTACGAGGTCCCTGAAGCTTTCTTT. Residues: CAISDYEVPEAFF. The genes are TRBV10-3 and TRBJ1-1; D is undetermined. The germline gives CDR1 ENHRY, CDR2 SYGVKD. Trimming cost V 3 bases and J 6 bases, with 11 bases left between them. The CDR3 consists of 13 residues.

The chain uses TRBV14 and TRBJ2-7; 10 bases are shared with TRBD2. Germline V gene lookup returns CDR1 SGHDN and CDR2 FVKESK. CDR3 size: 17 residues. V lost 1 base and J lost 5; bases outside the gene matches: 11. The CDR3, as DNA: TGTGCCAGCAGCCAAGGTCGGGCTAGCGGGAGTTTCAACGAGCAGTACTTC. Residues: CASSQGRASGSFNEQYF.

The chain is built from TRBV7-2 and TRBJ1-1; D is ambiguous. Trimming shortened V by 3 bases and J by 0 bases, and 11 bases separated the two germline ends. This CDR3 comprises 15 residues. Germline values: CDR1 SGHTA, CDR2 FQGNSA. As DNA, the CDR3 is TGTGCCAGCAGCTTCGGCAGGTCTTTGAACACTGAAGCTTTCTTT. Translation gives CASSFGRSLNTEAFF. Combining the CDR3 with reference TRBV7-2 and TRBJ1-1 gives the whole variable domain GAGVSQSPSNKVTEKGKDVELRCDPISGHTALYWYRQSLGQGLEFLIYFQGNSAPDKSGLPSDRFSAERTGGSVSTLTIQRTQQEDSAVYLCASSFGRSLNTEAFFGQGTRLTVV.

The chain links TRBV2 to TRBJ2-2; D possibly corresponds to TRBD1 (6 bases). Germline V gives CDR1 SNHLY, CDR2 FYNNEI. The germline V and J ends were trimmed by 7 bases and 5 bases, with 14 bases remaining between them. The CDR3 is 14 residues long. CDR3 region: CASNKGVSTGELFF. The CDR3 DNA sequence: TGTGCCAGCAATAAGGGGGTTAGTACCGGGGAGCTGTTTTTT.

The DNA for the CDR3 is TGTGCCAGCAGCTCGACAGGGAATCAAGAGACCCAGTACTTC. Translation gives CASSSTGNQETQYF. The rearrangement uses TRBV5-4 and TRBJ2-5; 7 nucleotides line up with TRBD1. V trimming: 3 bases; J trimming: 2 bases; junction bases outside the gene matches: 4. This CDR3 is 14 amino acids long. Germline-derived CDR1 and CDR2 are SGHNT and YYREEE (reference sequence).

This chain uses TRBV2 with TRBJ1-5; 12 bases match TRBD1. With 7 bases clipped from V and 2 bases from J, the junction kept 9 bases outside the gene matches. CDR3 length: 17 residues. Per the germline V gene, CDR1 is SNHLY and CDR2 is FYNNEI. CDR3 in amino acids: CASTLLGQGAGNQPQHF. In DNA form, the CDR3 reads TGTGCCAGCACCTTGTTGGGACAGGGGGCGGGCAATCAGCCCCAGCATTTT.

The genes are TRBV7-6 and TRBJ2-7; D possibly corresponds to TRBD1 (6 bases). This CDR3 region has 17 residues. Deletions cut 1 base from V and 1 base from J, with 17 bases between. Germline-derived CDR1 and CDR2 are SGHVS and FNYEAQ. CDR3 protein: CASSLGDKGHRSYEQYF. CDR3 in DNA: TGTGCCAGCAGCTTAGGGGACAAGGGGCACCGGTCCTACGAGCAGTACTTC.